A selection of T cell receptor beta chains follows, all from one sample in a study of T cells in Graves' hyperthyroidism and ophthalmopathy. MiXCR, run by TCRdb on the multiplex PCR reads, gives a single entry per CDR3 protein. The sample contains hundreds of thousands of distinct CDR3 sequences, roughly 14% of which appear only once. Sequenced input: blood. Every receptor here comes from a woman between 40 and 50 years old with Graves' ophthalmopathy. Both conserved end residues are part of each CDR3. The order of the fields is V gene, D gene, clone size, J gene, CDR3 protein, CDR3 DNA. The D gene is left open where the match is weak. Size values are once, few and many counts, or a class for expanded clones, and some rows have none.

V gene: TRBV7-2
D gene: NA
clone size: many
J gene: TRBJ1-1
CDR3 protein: CASSLASTYEAFF
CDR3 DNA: TGTGCCAGCAGCTTAGCTTCAACATATGAAGCTTTCTTT

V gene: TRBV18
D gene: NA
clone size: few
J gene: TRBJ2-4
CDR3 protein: CASSPSLAVAKNIQYF
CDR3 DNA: TGTGCCAGCTCACCCAGTTTAGCGGTAGCCAAAAACATTCAGTACTTC

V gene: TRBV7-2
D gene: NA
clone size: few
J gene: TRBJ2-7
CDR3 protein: CASSIGHHSYEQYF
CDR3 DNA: TGTGCCAGCAGCATCGGACACCACTCCTACGAGCAGTACTTC

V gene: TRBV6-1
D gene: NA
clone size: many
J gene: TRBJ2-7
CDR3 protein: CASSEVGSSYEQYF
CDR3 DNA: TGTGCCAGCAGTGAAGTTGGTAGCTCCTACGAGCAGTACTTC

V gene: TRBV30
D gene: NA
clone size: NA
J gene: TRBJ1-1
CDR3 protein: CAWSRQENTEAFF
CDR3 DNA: TGTGCCTGGAGTCGACAGGAGAACACTGAAGCTTTCTTT

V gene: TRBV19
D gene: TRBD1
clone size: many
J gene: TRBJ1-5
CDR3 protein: CASSTRDRDNQPQHF
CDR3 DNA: TGTGCCAGTAGCACCCGGGACAGGGACAATCAGCCCCAGCATTTT

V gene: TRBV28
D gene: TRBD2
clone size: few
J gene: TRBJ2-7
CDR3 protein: CASSPGLVNSYEQYF
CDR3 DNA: TGTGCCAGCAGTCCAGGACTAGTGAACTCATACGAGCAGTACTTC

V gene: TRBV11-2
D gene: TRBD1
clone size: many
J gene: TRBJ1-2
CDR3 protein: CASSSGSTGNYGYTF
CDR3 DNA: TGTGCCAGCAGCTCGGGATCGACAGGGAACTATGGCTACACCTTC

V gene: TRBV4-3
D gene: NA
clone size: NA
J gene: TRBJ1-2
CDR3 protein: CASSQDMWYGYTF
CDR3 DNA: TGCGCCAGCAGCCAAGATATGTGGTATGGCTACACCTTC

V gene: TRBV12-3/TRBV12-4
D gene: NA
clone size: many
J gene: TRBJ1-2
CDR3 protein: CASSGLREKGYTF
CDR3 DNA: TGTGCCAGCAGTGGTCTCAGGGAGAAAGGCTACACCTTC

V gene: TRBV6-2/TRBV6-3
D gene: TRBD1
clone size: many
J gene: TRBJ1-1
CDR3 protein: CASSLTGTGSRTAEAFF
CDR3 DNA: TGTGCCAGCAGCCTGACCGGGACAGGGTCCCGAACAGCTGAAGCTTTCTTT

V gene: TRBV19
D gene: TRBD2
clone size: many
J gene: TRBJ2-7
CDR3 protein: CASSLTSASYEQYF
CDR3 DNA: TGTGCCAGTAGTTTGACTAGCGCCTCCTACGAGCAGTACTTC

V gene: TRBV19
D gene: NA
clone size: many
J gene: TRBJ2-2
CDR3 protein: CASRQKVDTGELFF
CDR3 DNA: TGTGCCAGTAGACAAAAGGTCGACACCGGGGAGCTGTTTTTT

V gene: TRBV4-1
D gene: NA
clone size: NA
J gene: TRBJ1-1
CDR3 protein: CASSQDVGRGSTEAFF
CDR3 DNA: TGCGCCAGCAGCCAAGATGTAGGGAGGGGTTCTACTGAAGCTTTCTTT

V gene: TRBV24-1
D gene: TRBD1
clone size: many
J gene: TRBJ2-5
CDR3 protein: CATSDGTGGRETQYF
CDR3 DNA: TGTGCCACCAGTGATGGAACAGGGGGGCGAGAGACCCAGTACTTC

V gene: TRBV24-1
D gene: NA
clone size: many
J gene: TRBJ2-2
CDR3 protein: CATSATGANTGELFF
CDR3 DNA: TGTGCCACCAGTGCTACCGGGGCGAACACCGGGGAGCTGTTTTTT

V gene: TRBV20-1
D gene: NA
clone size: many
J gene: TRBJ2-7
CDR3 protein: CSARVVADYEQYF
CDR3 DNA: TGCAGTGCTAGAGTGGTAGCGGACTACGAGCAGTACTTC

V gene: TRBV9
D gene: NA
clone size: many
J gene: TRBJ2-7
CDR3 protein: CASSVDEGVRDEQYF
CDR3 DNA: TGTGCCAGCAGCGTAGACGAGGGAGTAAGGGACGAGCAGTACTTC

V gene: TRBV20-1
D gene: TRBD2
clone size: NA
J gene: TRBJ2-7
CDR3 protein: CSARVASGVSGIFYEQYF
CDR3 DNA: TGCAGTGCTAGAGTGGCCAGCGGGGTGTCAGGAATCTTCTACGAGCAGTACTTC

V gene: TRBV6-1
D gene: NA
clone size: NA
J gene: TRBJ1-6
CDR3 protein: CATFGQPGVRNSPLHF
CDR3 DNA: TGTGCCACCTTCGGACAGCCGGGGGTCAGGAATTCACCCCTCCACTTT

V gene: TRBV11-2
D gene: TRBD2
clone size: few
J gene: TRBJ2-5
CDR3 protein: CASTDYSRLAVQETQYF
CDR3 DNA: TGTGCCAGCACCGACTACTCGCGACTAGCGGTACAAGAGACCCAGTACTTC

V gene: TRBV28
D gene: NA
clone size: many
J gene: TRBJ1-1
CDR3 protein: CASSSGGMDTEAFF
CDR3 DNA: TGTGCCAGCAGTTCTGGGGGGATGGACACTGAAGCTTTCTTT

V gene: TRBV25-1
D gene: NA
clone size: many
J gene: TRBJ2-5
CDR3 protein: CASSEGKGGQPETQYF
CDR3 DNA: TGTGCCAGCAGTGAAGGGAAGGGGGGGCAACCAGAGACCCAGTACTTC

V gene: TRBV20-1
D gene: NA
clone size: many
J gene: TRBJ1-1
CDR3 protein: CSARSMGWAYF
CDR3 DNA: TGCAGTGCTAGATCCATGGGTTGGGCTTACTTT

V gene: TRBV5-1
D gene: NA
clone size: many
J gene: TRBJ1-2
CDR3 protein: CASSSGGIDYGYTF
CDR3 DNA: TGCGCCAGCTCCTCGGGGGGCATTGACTATGGCTACACCTTC

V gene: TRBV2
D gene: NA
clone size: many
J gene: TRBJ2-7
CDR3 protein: CASTLSWGLEHYEQYF
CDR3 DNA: TGTGCCAGCACACTCTCGTGGGGACTTGAACATTACGAGCAGTACTTC

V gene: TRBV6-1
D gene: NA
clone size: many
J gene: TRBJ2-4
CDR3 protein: CASSPRGRPSAKNIQYF
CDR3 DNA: TGTGCCAGCAGTCCCCGGGGACGACCCTCGGCCAAAAACATTCAGTACTTC

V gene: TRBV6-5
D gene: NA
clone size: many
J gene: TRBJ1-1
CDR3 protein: CASSYSNRARAFF
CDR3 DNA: TGTGCCAGCAGTTACTCGAACAGGGCACGAGCTTTCTTT

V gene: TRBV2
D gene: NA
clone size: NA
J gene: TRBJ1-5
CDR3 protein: CASRESPSGVNQPQHF
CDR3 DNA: TGTGCCAGCAGGGAATCCCCCTCAGGGGTCAATCAGCCCCAGCATTTT

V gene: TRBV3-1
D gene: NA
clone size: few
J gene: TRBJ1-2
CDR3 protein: CASSQGGKAFYGYTF
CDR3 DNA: TGTGCCAGCAGCCAAGGAGGGAAGGCGTTCTATGGCTACACCTTC

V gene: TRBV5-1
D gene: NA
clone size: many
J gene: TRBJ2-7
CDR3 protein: CASSSEGQGGEQYF
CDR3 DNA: TGCGCCAGCAGCTCGGAGGGCCAGGGGGGCGAGCAGTACTTC

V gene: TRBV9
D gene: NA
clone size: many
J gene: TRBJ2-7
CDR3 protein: CASSVGVGSRYEQYF
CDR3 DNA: TGTGCCAGCAGCGTAGGGGTGGGATCACGCTACGAGCAGTACTTC

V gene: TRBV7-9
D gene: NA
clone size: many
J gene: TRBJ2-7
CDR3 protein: CASSLGRGHEQYF
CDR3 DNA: TGTGCCAGCAGCTTAGGTAGAGGCCACGAGCAGTACTTC

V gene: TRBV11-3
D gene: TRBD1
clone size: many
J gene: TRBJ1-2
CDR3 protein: CASSAGGTGGYGYTF
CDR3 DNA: TGTGCCAGCAGCGCTGGGGGGACAGGGGGATATGGCTACACCTTC

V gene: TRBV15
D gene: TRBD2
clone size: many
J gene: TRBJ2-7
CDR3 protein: CATSRSGTGGSYEQYF
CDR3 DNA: TGTGCCACCAGCAGATCTGGAACGGGGGGATCCTACGAGCAGTACTTC

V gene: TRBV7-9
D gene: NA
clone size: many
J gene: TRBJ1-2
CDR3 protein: CASSPMWVESGYTF
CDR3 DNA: TGTGCCAGCAGCCCAATGTGGGTGGAGAGTGGCTACACCTTC